The sequence of this T cell receptor beta chain was determined in a study of blood T cell repertoires in COVID-19. Across the whole study: Collection of acute and convalescent COVID-19 samples took place in the United States, Italy and Spain. T cells, B-cell-depleted T cells, or PBMCs supplied cDNA or gDNA.

With V trimmed by 2 bases and J by 4 bases, 7 bases remained unmatched. The length of the CDR3 is 15 residues. CDR1 and CDR2 (germline): LNHDA, SQIVND (reference sequence). Under the authors' procedure: Amplifying reference gene primers gave estimates of nucleated cell counts. Sequenced by immunoSEQ multiplex PCR; TCRdb stores in-frame clones only, minus some. The V and J calls and clone size were taken over from that table, and D and trimming were inferred from the DNA. This table holds some 260,000 clones, 87% found once. The specimen sequenced was peripheral blood. This clonotype was sampled from a man younger than 35 with active or convalescent COVID-19. The rearrangement joins TRBV19 to TRBJ1-2; TRBD1 matches 7 bases. The CDR3 nucleotides read TGTGCCAGTAGTATACCGGGACAGCCCTTCTATGGCTACACCTTC. Protein product: CASSIPGQPFYGYTF.